This section outlines one T cell receptor beta chain sequence together with its context. Study processing details: Estimation of nucleated cell counts was performed using reference gene primer amplification. Repertoires were generated with immunoSEQ multiplex PCR, while TCRdb's copy carries only in-frame clones and drops some. V and J calls and clone size are those listed in that table; D and trimming were worked out from the DNA. This table has about 73,000 clones, around 77% appearing once. The data belong to a study of blood T cell repertoires in COVID-19. From germline, CDR1 is LGHNA and CDR2 YNFKEQ. The CDR3 consists of 15 residues. After removal of 1 base from V and 8 bases from J, the junction contained 7 bases not matched to a gene.

The clonotype comes from a man between 70 and 80 years old with COVID-19, enrolled during active disease. The sequenced material came from peripheral blood. This chain connects TRBV4-2 to TRBJ1-2, with 10 bases aligning to TRBD1. In nucleotides, the CDR3 is TGTGCCAGCAGCCAAGTGACAGGGGGCGAGATAGGCTACACCTTC. Translation gives CASSQVTGGEIGYTF.